The clone carrying this TCR beta chain was found a few times. The antigen is undetermined. This sample was taken from a study of T cells after posttransplantation cyclophosphamide. Whole-study results and caveats: Donor CD8+ memory clones often dominated recipient blood repertoires at later times.

Looked up from germline, CDR1 is MGHRA and CDR2 is YSYEKL. The CDR3 length is 18 residues. V shed 1 base, J shed 3 bases, and the junction held 9 bases outside the gene matches. Repertoires were generated with immunoSEQ multiplex PCR, while TCRdb's copy carries only in-frame clones and drops some. The sample contains over 30,000 clones, none of them singletons. Specimen: PBMCs. This chain connects TRBV4-1 to TRBJ2-3; TRBD2 aligns across 11 bases. The clonotype comes from a woman aged 45-59 years in good health and a related stem cell transplant donor. The CDR3 loop is CASSQVVSGGAGTDTQYF. CDR3 coding DNA: TGCGCCAGCAGCCAAGTGGTTAGCGGGGGGGCCGGGACAGATACGCAGTATTTT.